The present T cell receptor beta chain was sequenced within a study of siplizumab effects on memory and regulatory T cells (dated by TCRdb to 2018 to 2020). Regarding the complete study: The effect of the anti-CD2 antibody siplizumab on alloreactive T-cell subsets was examined in allogeneic mixed lymphocyte reactions constructed from human PBMCs.

A remark on this clone: The specificity of this receptor is unknown. No qualities accompany the bases; no much larger clone lies one base away.

What the study reported, not specific to this receptor: Among mappable alloreactive CD4+ clones, an average Treg-derived fraction of about 69% was observed with siplizumab, compared with about 25% in control reactions. Compared with memory T cells, unstimulated naive T cells appeared more diverse, and naive cells seemed to make a substantial contribution to the alloresponse. Whether proliferating Tregs from siplizumab cultures actually had suppressive function was not functionally confirmed. Because sequences at frequencies below about 10^-5 were poorly captured, only a minor fraction of alloreactive clones could be mapped back to unstimulated subsets. The cumulative frequency of alloreactive sequences that could be traced back to unstimulated CD4+ memory T cells was significantly reduced by siplizumab. Roughly 75-96% of proliferating CD4+ or CD8+ clones could not be assigned a naive or memory phenotype.

Sorted unstimulated T cells, along with proliferating T cells recovered from mixed lymphocyte reactions, underwent TCRbeta CDR3 sequencing. Fresh whole blood from fewer than 12 HLA-typed healthy donors was used to isolate PBMCs. To map where alloreactive clones came from, unstimulated CD4+ non-regulatory T cells were FACS-sorted. The library came from the immunoSEQ multiplex PCR assay. About 10^5 TCR templates per sample were assayed by the deep sequencing platform. Genomic DNA extracted from sorted T cells was the material used for TCRbeta CDR3 sequencing. The study's processing was this. Clonal analysis of TCRbeta CDR3 data was done in the R programming language. Alloreactive CD4+ and CD8+ clones were identified by comparing unstimulated samples to CFSE-low samples taken after the reaction. Regulatory or non-regulatory origin of alloreactive CD4+ clones was assigned by matching sequences to the sorted unstimulated Treg and non-Treg repertoires. The source is immuneACCESS, and TCRdb retained only in-frame sequences with V and J called. Part of the clones is not carried over; for the studies checked, unresolved V genes explain less than half of this, and the remainder is unexplained. V and J calls plus clone size are reproduced from that table; the DNA served to infer D and trimming. The sample includes approximately 100,000 clones, with 80% to 95% observed a single time. The ten biggest clones cover around 0.15% of the sample.

The receptor's source is a human donor in good health. Sample: non-Treg CD4+ T cells sorted from blood. The cell subset or site label of this sample denotes: FACS-sorted unstimulated CD4+ non-regulatory T cells.

DNA sequence: TGTGCCAGCAGCCAATCGAACAGTGTTAATCAGCCCCAGCATTTT. This gives the protein CASSQSNSVNQPQHF. The V and J segments used are TRBV16 and TRBJ1-5; no confident D gene assignment can be made. The CDR3, from cysteine to phenylalanine, totals 15 residues. The DNA shown is the 45-base CDR3, in frame from base 1. From the germline V gene, CDR1 is KGHSY and CDR2 is FQNENV. The V end loses 0 bases and the J end loses 4 bases, and a stretch of 10 bases separates them.